This T cell receptor (beta chain) was sequenced for a study of blood T cell repertoires in COVID-19 (dated by TCRdb to the early 2020s). General notes on the study: Samples from collaborators originated in the United States, Italy and Spain and spanned both the acute and convalescent phases of COVID-19. Subjects who had been exposed to COVID-19, were actively infected with it, or had recovered from it provided the deeply sampled blood TCRbeta repertoires that made up the dataset. A de-identified subject ID, COVID-19 status, age in years and sex were almost always included in the sample metadata. The repertoires were released in a freely available public database intended as a resource for research on the immune response to SARS-CoV-2. Where available, HLA class I and class II types were obtained from metadata supplied by the sample provider rather than from assay-based typing. The samples were drawn from the first 160 participants of the ongoing ImmuneRACE study and from 950 to 1,500 subjects provided by 6 global collaborators. The prospective study material was composed of cDNA or gDNA derived from T cells, B-cell-depleted T cells, or PBMCs. Results the study describes overall, beyond this receptor: The amount of clinical and demographic metadata varied by source and participant and was provided uncurated.

Trimming accounts for 3 bases at V and 0 bases at J, while the number of junction bases matched to no gene is 8. The CDR1 and CDR2 encoded by the germline V gene are MDHEN and SYDVKM. From the cysteine up to the phenylalanine, the CDR3 has a length of 17 residues. Only the CDR3 DNA is retained, 51 bases long and in frame from the first base. At one collaborating source in Seattle, patients were enrolled during active infection and were followed longitudinally through the course of disease. The collaborating institutions used their own protocols to collect whole blood in K2EDTA tubes. For TCRbeta analysis, collaborators shipped samples as frozen whole blood, isolated PBMCs, or DNA extracted from either of those sample types. Turning to this clone: Its antigen remains undetermined. One base away there is no much larger clone; base qualities are not given.

The immunoSEQ Assay, a bias-controlled multiplex PCR, was used to amplify TCRbeta CDR3 regions from genomic DNA. The study's own analysis went as follows. The number of nucleated cells in each sample was estimated by amplification of reference gene primers within the assay. To quantify the absolute abundance of each unique TCRbeta CDR3 rearrangement, sequence reads were collapsed and filtered. For each sample, productive Simpson clonality was calculated by taking the square root of Simpson's diversity index across productive rearrangements. TCRdb's version of the immuneACCESS table is confined to in-frame rearrangements and falls short of the full clone set. An unresolved V gene accounts for under half of the shortfall where checked; the remainder is of unknown origin. From that table come the V and J calls and clone size; the DNA was used to work out D and trimming. The sample table holds approximately 350,000 clones, of which roughly 90% were seen once. The top ten clonotypes cover around 3% of the sample.

The receptor comes from a woman aged 25 to 39 with COVID-19, enrolled during active disease. This chain joins TRBV28 to TRBJ2-1, with 7 central nucleotides matching TRBD2. Sequenced input: peripheral blood. CDR3 reads: CASSLSRGVGSYNEQFF. The nucleotide sequence is TGTGCCAGCAGTTTGTCCCGGGGGGTAGGCTCCTACAATGAGCAGTTCTTC.